The 19 T cell receptor beta chains below were found in one sample sequenced in a study of identical twins. Using its own MiXCR run on the 5' RACE reads, TCRdb lists one record per CDR3 protein. There are 420,000 or so distinct CDR3 sequences in the sample; roughly 20% occur only once, and about 12% lies in the top ten. Sequences were obtained from naive T cells sorted from blood. Receptors were obtained from a man aged 50-59 years in good health.

Notes on this clonotype: The germline gene is not matched at one end of the junction; a read error may be the cause. The chain carries TRBV11-2 and TRBJ1-3, with 7 bases fitting TRBD1. Germline V lookup: CDR1 SGHAT, CDR2 FQNNGV. CDR3 length: 15 amino acids. The DNA of the CDR3 is TGTGCCAGCAGCCCAGACAGGGTAGTCGGAAACGCCATATATTTT. Its protein product is CASSPDRVVGNAIYF.

The V and J genes are TRBV29-1 and TRBJ2-7; 9 bases are a match to TRBD1. Germline lookup yields CDR1 SQVTM and CDR2 ANQGSEA. Trimming at V came to 6 bases and at J to 4 bases, leaving 10 bases not matched to a gene. The CDR3 length is 14 residues. The CDR3 spells CSVLGQGSRYEQYF. In DNA, the CDR3 is TGCAGCGTCCTGGGACAGGGTAGTAGGTACGAGCAGTACTTC.

As regards this clonotype: A junction end diverges from the germline sequence, so it may reflect a read error. The gene calls are TRBV3-1 and TRBJ2-7, with TRBD1 identical over 10 bases. From germline, CDR1 is LGHDT and CDR2 YNNKEL (reference sequence). The CDR3 has 15 residues. The CDR3 DNA reads as TGTGCCTGCAGCCATGTCGACAGGGGGCCGTTCGAGCAGTACTTC. Translation: CACSHVDRGPFEQYF.

The J gene is TRBJ2-1, the V gene TRBV7-2; TRBD2 agrees at 8 bases. This CDR3 is 14 amino acids long. Germline-derived CDR1 and CDR2 are SGHTA and FQGNSA. Trimming took 6 bases from V and 7 from J; bases not matched to a gene: 8. Here the CDR3 DNA reads TGTGCCAGCAGTTCCGGCGGGGGGTGGAATGAGCAGTTCTTC. It specifies CASSSGGGWNEQFF.

The sample holds a few counts of this clonotype. The rearrangement links TRBV2 to TRBJ2-5; 7 bases match TRBD2. The CDR3 is 18 residues long. Germline V gives CDR1 SNHLY, CDR2 FYNNEI. V shed 2 bases, J shed 3 bases, and the junction held 15 bases outside the gene matches. The CDR3 loop is CASSEINSEGLAEETQYF. The CDR3 DNA is TGTGCCAGCAGTGAAATCAATAGTGAAGGTCTAGCGGAAGAGACCCAGTACTTC.

The V and J genes are TRBV12-3 or TRBV12-4 and TRBJ1-4, with D unresolved. This CDR3 comprises 15 residues. V lost 5 bases to trimming and J lost 3 bases, with 13 bases between them. CDR3 loop: CASSDTGPSNEKLFF. CDR3 DNA sequence: TGTGCCAGCAGTGATACCGGGCCTTCTAATGAAAAACTGTTTTTT.

The V gene is TRBV30, the J gene TRBJ2-7; unclear D gene. The CDR3 is 11 residues long. V lost 0 bases, J lost 3 bases, and 3 bases lay in between. Germline-derived CDR1 and CDR2 are GTSNPN and SVGIG (reference sequence). CDR3 bases: TGTGCCTGGAGTGTAAGCTACGAGCAGTACTTC. Its translation is CAWSVSYEQYF.

This clonotype was counted a few times. The chain uses TRBV5-1 and TRBJ2-7; D may match TRBD1 or TRBD2 (6 bases each). Germline loops: CDR1 SGHRS, CDR2 YFSETQ. V lost 7 bases, J lost 3 bases, and 14 bases lay in between. The CDR3 contains 13 residues. This CDR3 is CASSQEGVYEQYF. The CDR3 region has the DNA TGCGCCAGCTCCCAGGAGGGGGTCTACGAGCAGTACTTC.

This clonotype was seen at least ten times. This chain connects TRBV24-1 to TRBJ2-5; D uncertain. Germline CDR1 KGHDR, CDR2 SFDVKD. V lost 4 bases and J 2 bases, leaving 10 bases between the germline ends. The CDR3 runs to 14 residues. The CDR3 is CATSESARQETQYF. CDR3 sequence (DNA): TGTGCCACCAGTGAGTCAGCCAGACAAGAGACCCAGTACTTC.

The V call is TRBV10-2, the J call TRBJ2-7; no firm D call. Trimming cost V 0 bases and J 1 base, with 10 bases left between them. The V gene's germline CDR1 is WSHSY and CDR2 SAAADI. The CDR3 sequence is 15 residues long. This CDR3 reads CASSESLATSYEQYF. The CDR3 DNA is TGCGCCAGCAGTGAGTCTCTGGCAACTTCCTACGAGCAGTACTTC.

This clonotype was recorded a few times. The genes are TRBV7-8 and TRBJ2-4; TRBD2 agrees at 13 bases. The V segment lost 5 bases and the J segment 6 bases; nucleotides outside the gene matches: 7. Germline assignment: CDR1 SGHVS and CDR2 FQNEAQ. CDR3 size: 16 residues. CDR3 region: CASSPRTSGGVNIQYF. The CDR3 bases are TGTGCCAGCAGCCCCCGGACTAGCGGGGGAGTAAACATTCAGTACTTC.

The chain is built from TRBV29-1 and TRBJ2-6, with TRBD1 matching 11 bases. Germline trimming cut 4 bases from V and 0 bases from J; bases unmatched to any gene: 2. The germline CDR1 and CDR2 sequences are SQVTM and ANQGSEA. This CDR3 spans 16 amino acids. Here the CDR3 DNA reads TGCAGCGTTGCGGGACAGGGGGTCTCTGGGGCCAACGTCCTGACTTTC. This codes for CSVAGQGVSGANVLTF.

The chain links TRBV4-2 to TRBJ2-1, with 11 bases aligning to TRBD2. V gave up 2 bases and J gave up 8 bases; unmatched junction bases: 8. The CDR3 has 16 amino acids. Germline-derived CDR1 and CDR2 are LGHNA and YNFKEQ. CDR3 DNA: TGTGCCAGCAGCCAAAGAACTAGCGGGAGTAGGTATGAGCAGTTCTTC. Its protein is CASSQRTSGSRYEQFF.

The table lists this clonotype with many counts. The gene calls are TRBV4-2 and TRBJ2-1; no firm D call. The V end lost 4 bases, the J end lost 4 bases, and 14 bases lay between the germline ends. CDR1 LGHNA and CDR2 YNFKEQ come from the germline V gene. This CDR3 is 15 amino acids long. The CDR3 is CASSPRRMAYNEQFF. The CDR3, as DNA: TGTGCCAGCAGCCCCCGGAGAATGGCGTACAATGAGCAGTTCTTC.

This clonotype has just a few counts. The chain recombines TRBV12-3 or TRBV12-4 with TRBJ1-4; TRBD1 matches 8 bases. CDR3 length equals 15 residues. V lost 4 bases and J lost 10; bases outside the gene matches: 11. The CDR3 DNA reads TGTGCCAGCAGTTCTCAGGGGGCCGCGTTGGGAAAACTGTTTTTT. It yields the protein CASSSQGAALGKLFF.

This clonotype was detected many times. The rearrangement links TRBV9 to TRBJ1-2, with D possibly matching TRBD1 (6 bases). The CDR3 covers 13 residues. The V end lost 7 bases, the J end lost 2 bases, and 12 bases lay between the germline ends. Germline V gene sequence: CDR1 SGDLS, CDR2 YYNGEE. Here the CDR3 DNA reads TGTGCCAGCGGAACAGGGATCAACTATGGCTACACCTTC. Translated: CASGTGINYGYTF.

At least ten counts were recorded for this clonotype. The V and J genes are TRBV20-1 and TRBJ2-7; D is possibly TRBD1 or TRBD2 (5 bases each). V was pared by 5 bases and J by 7 bases, with 21 bases between. Germline lookup yields CDR1 DFQATT and CDR2 SNEGSKA (reference sequence). The CDR3 spans 14 residues. The CDR3 DNA sequence: TGCAGTGCTGACGGACTTCGGGGTCACAGGGAGCAGTACTTC. This codes for CSADGLRGHREQYF.

The chain is built from TRBV5-4 and TRBJ2-7; 15 bases align to TRBD2. The germline CDR1 and CDR2 sequences are SGHNT and YYREEE (reference sequence). V was pared by 3 bases and J by 2 bases, with 12 bases of the junction left unmatched. The CDR3 has 19 amino acids. The CDR3, as DNA: TGTGCCAGCAGCTACAGGCCGGGACTAGCGGGGGGCCTTACCTACGAGCAGTACTTC. Translated: CASSYRPGLAGGLTYEQYF.

The chain has TRBV4-2 and TRBJ1-2, with 11 bases aligning to TRBD1. Germline V gene lookup returns CDR1 LGHNA and CDR2 YNFKEQ. The CDR3 extends over 15 amino acids. The ends lost 5 bases at V and 10 bases at J; junction bases unmatched: 12. CDR3 in DNA: TGTGCCAGCAGCTCGCCGGGACAGGGGGACTTCACCTACACCTTC. As protein: CASSSPGQGDFTYTF.